The sequence of this TCR beta chain was determined in a study of blood T cell repertoires in COVID-19. About the study: The samples span acute and convalescent COVID-19 from the United States, Italy and Spain. The analysed material was cDNA or gDNA that came from T cells, B-cell-depleted T cells, or PBMCs.

Germline CDR1 reads MGHDK; CDR2 reads SYGVNS. The CDR3 has 15 amino acids. V lost 8 bases and J lost 0, with 14 bases in between. Original analysis: Reference gene primer amplification gave estimated nucleated cell counts. Clones were sequenced by immunoSEQ multiplex PCR, and TCRdb holds only the in-frame ones, with some missing. The V and J calls and the clone size are those of that table, but D and trimming were determined from the DNA. The table lists 200,000 to 250,000 clones, 80% to 90% of them singletons. Seattle's cohort entered during active infection and was followed longitudinally. The receptor comes from a woman of 80 years or more with COVID-19, enrolled during active disease. The sample comprised peripheral blood. The genes are TRBV25-1 and TRBJ1-3; D might be TRBD1 (5 bases). The CDR3 bases are TGTGCCAGCTCCAAAGGAGGGACCTCTGGAAACACCATATATTTT. It specifies CASSKGGTSGNTIYF.